The T cell receptor (beta chain) described here comes from a study of blood T cell repertoires in COVID-19. On the study more broadly: The cDNA or gDNA used as material had been derived from T cells, B-cell-depleted T cells, or PBMCs.

In the study's own analysis: Reference gene primers were amplified, and this amplification served to estimate nucleated cell counts. The protocol was immunoSEQ multiplex PCR, while the TCRdb copy is restricted to in-frame clones and leaves out a portion. From that table come the V and J calls and clone size; the DNA was used to work out D and trimming. The table records about 46,000 clones, 87% of them present only once. The germline gives CDR1 SGDLS, CDR2 YYNGEE. Trimming at V came to 4 bases and at J to 0 bases, leaving 10 bases not matched to a gene. The CDR3 runs 18 residues. The chain has TRBV9 and TRBJ2-2, with 9 bases fitting TRBD1. This sequence originates from a human donor in a cohort sampled during active COVID-19. The sample consisted of peripheral blood. The CDR3 spells CASSSRTGARPNTGELFF. In DNA, the CDR3 is TGTGCCAGCAGCAGTCGGACAGGGGCCCGCCCGAACACCGGGGAGCTGTTTTTT. Complete variable domain (other parts from reference TRBV9 and TRBJ2-2): DSGVTQTPKHLITATGQRVTLRCSPRSGDLSVYWYQQSLDQGLQFLIQYYNGEERAKGNILERFSAQQFPDLHSELNLSSLELGDSALYFCASSSRTGARPNTGELFFGEGSRLTVL.